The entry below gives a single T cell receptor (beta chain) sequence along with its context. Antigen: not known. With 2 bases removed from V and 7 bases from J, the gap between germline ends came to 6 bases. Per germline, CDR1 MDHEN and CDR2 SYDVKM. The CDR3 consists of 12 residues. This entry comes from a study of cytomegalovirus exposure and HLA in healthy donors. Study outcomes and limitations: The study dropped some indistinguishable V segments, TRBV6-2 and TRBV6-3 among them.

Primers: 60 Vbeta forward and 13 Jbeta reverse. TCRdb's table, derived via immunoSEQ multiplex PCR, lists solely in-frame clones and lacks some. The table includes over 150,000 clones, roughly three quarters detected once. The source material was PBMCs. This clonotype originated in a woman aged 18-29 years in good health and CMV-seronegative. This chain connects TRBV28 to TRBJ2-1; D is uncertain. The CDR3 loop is CASSLTSNEQFF. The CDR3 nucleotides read TGTGCCAGCAGTTTAACCAGTAATGAGCAGTTCTTC. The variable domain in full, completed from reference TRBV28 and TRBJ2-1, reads DVKVTQSSRYLVKRTGEKVFLECVQDMDHENMFWYRQDPGLGLRLIYFSYDVKMKEKGDIPEGYSVSREKKERFSLILESASTNQTSMYLCASSLTSNEQFFGPGTRLTVL.